The present entry profiles one T cell receptor (beta chain) with its context. TCRdb recomputed calls from the RT-PCR reads with MiXCR, one row per CDR3 protein. Of about 680,000 distinct CDR3 sequences listed, 11% to 15% are singletons. V was cut by 0 bases and J by 4 bases, with 10 bases left in between. Germline V gene lookup returns CDR1 SGHRS and CDR2 YFSETQ. The CDR3 has 14 residues. V gene TRBV5-1 combines with J gene TRBJ1-1; no definite D call. This TCR was sampled from a female donor in good health, serving as a healthy control. Specimen: memory CD4+ T cells from blood. CDR3 sequence reads: CASSLGTLGTEAFF. CDR3 DNA sequence: TGCGCCAGCAGCTTGGGGACTCTAGGCACTGAAGCTTTCTTT.